The 8 T cell receptor beta chains below come from one sample, sequenced in a study of blood T cell repertoires in COVID-19. Libraries were prepared by immunoSEQ multiplex PCR; TCRdb keeps only in-frame clonotypes and omits some of them. The sample holds 400,000 to 450,000 clones, around 89% seen once. Sequenced sample: peripheral blood. The receptors shown here come from a woman between 35 and 50 years old with COVID-19, enrolled during active disease.

The chain combines TRBV5-1 with TRBJ2-3; 8 positions match TRBD2. The CDR3 contains 15 residues. Germline trimming cut 3 bases from V and 4 bases from J; bases unmatched to any gene: 7. The V gene's germline CDR1 is SGHRS and CDR2 YFSETQ. The chain's CDR3 is CASSSGTSLADTQYF. Written as DNA, the CDR3 is TGCGCCAGCAGCTCCGGGACTAGTTTGGCAGATACGCAGTATTTT.

The rearrangement links TRBV5-6 to TRBJ2-3, with 8 bases fitting TRBD2. J lost 5 bases, V lost 2 bases, and 10 bases had no gene match. The length of the CDR3 is 16 residues. Germline V gene data show CDR1 as SGHDT and CDR2 as YYEEEE. Here the CDR3 reads CASSFGLAGWGDTQYF. CDR3 nucleotides: TGTGCCAGCAGCTTCGGGCTAGCGGGCTGGGGAGATACGCAGTATTTT.

The rearrangement links TRBV15 to TRBJ2-3; 8 bases are shared with TRBD1. The CDR3 runs 14 residues. Germline loops: CDR1 LNHNV, CDR2 YYDKDF (reference sequence). Trimming at V came to 5 bases and at J to 1 base, leaving 2 bases not matched to a gene. CDR3 coding DNA: TGTGCCACCAGCCAGGGGGCGGGCACAGATACGCAGTATTTT. Protein: CATSQGAGTDTQYF.

This clone appeared a single time. The chain links TRBV6-5 to TRBJ1-1; tentatively, D is TRBD1 (6 bases). Germline assignment: CDR1 MNHEY and CDR2 SVGAGI. The CDR3 covers 14 residues. V lost 0 bases, J lost 5 bases, and 10 bases lay in between. CDR3 in amino acids: CASSYSGAVTEAFF. The CDR3 DNA is TGTGCCAGCAGTTACTCGGGGGCGGTTACTGAAGCTTTCTTT.

This chain joins TRBV27 and TRBJ1-2; TRBD1 is a possible D gene (6 bases). V gave up 0 bases and J gave up 7 bases, with 18 bases separating them. The CDR3 length is 16 residues. CDR1 and CDR2 from the germline V gene are MNHEY and SMNVEV (reference sequence). The CDR3 protein is CASSLSSTGPRGGYTF. The CDR3 bases are TGTGCCAGCAGTTTATCCTCTACAGGGCCAAGGGGTGGCTACACCTTC.

The chain has TRBV7-9 and TRBJ2-7; 10 positions agree with TRBD2. In germline, CDR1 is SEHNR, CDR2 FQNEAQ (reference sequence). V lost 3 bases to trimming and J lost 5 bases; unmatched junction nucleotides: 7. CDR3 length equals 15 residues. The chain's CDR3 is CASSLASGSYNEQYF. The CDR3 DNA reads TGTGCCAGCAGCTTGGCTAGCGGGAGTTATAACGAGCAGTACTTC.

The genes are TRBV7-9 and TRBJ1-4; TRBD1 agrees at 7 bases. The germline CDR1 and CDR2 sequences are SEHNR and FQNEAQ (reference sequence). The trim removed 5 bases at V and 14 bases at J, leaving 8 bases unmatched. The CDR3 covers 12 residues. The CDR3: CASSQPGGGLFF. The CDR3 DNA is TGTGCCAGCAGCCAGCCAGGGGGAGGTCTGTTTTTT.

This chain links TRBV25-1 with TRBJ1-1; D is unclear. CDR1 and CDR2 from the germline V gene are MGHDK and SYGVNS. Trimming pared 6 bases from V and 11 bases from J, leaving 13 bases between. This CDR3 comprises 11 residues. In DNA, the CDR3 is TGTGCCAGCAGCGGACTACTTGGGGCTTTCTTT. Translation gives CASSGLLGAFF.